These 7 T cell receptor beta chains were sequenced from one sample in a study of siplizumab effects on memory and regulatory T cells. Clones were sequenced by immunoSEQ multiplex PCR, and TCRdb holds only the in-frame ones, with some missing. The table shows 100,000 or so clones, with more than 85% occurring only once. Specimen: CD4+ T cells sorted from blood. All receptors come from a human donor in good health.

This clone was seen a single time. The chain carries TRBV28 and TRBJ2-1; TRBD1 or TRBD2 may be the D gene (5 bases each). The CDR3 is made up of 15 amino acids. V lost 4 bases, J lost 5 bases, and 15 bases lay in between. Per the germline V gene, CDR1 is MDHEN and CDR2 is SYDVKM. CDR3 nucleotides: TGTGCCAGCAGTTATAGCGCCGGGGCGGACAATGAGCAGTTCTTC. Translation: CASSYSAGADNEQFF.

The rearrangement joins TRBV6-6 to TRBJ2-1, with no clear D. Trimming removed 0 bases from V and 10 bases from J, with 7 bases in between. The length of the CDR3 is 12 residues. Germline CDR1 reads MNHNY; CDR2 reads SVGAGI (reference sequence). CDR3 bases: TGTGCCAGCAGTTACTCGAGAGGCGAGCAGTTCTTC. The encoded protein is CASSYSRGEQFF.

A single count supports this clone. CDR3 sequence: CASSSDREGKLFF. The CDR3 region has the DNA TGTGCCAGCAGCTCGGACAGGGAAGGGAAACTGTTTTTT. The chain couples TRBV6-5 to TRBJ1-4; 8 nucleotides agree with TRBD1. Per germline, CDR1 MNHEY and CDR2 SVGAGI. This CDR3 region has 13 residues. After removal of 6 bases from V and 11 bases from J, the junction contained 8 bases not matched to a gene.

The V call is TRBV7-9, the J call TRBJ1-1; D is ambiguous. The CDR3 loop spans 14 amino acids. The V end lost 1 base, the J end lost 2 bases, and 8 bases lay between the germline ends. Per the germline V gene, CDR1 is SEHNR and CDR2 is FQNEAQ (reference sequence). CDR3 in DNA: TGTGCCAGCAGCTTAGGCTCGGCAAACACTGAAGCTTTCTTT. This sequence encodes CASSLGSANTEAFF.

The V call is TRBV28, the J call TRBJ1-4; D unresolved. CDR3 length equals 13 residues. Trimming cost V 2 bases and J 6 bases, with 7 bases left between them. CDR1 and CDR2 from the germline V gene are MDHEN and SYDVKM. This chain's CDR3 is CASSLMGDEKLFF. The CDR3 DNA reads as TGTGCCAGCAGTTTAATGGGAGATGAAAAACTGTTTTTT.

CDR3 in amino acids: CASSMSKMFF. CDR3 DNA: TGTGCCAGTAGTATGTCTAAGATGTTTTTT. The chain carries TRBV19 and TRBJ2-2, with D uncertain. This CDR3 is built from 10 residues. Germline CDR1 LNHDA, CDR2 SQIVND (reference sequence). The V gene lost 3 bases and the J gene lost 15 bases, with 8 bases spanning the gap. Drawing the rest from reference TRBV19 and TRBJ2-2, the complete variable domain is DGGITQSPKYLFRKEGQNVTLSCEQNLNHDAMYWYRQDPGQGLRLIYYSQIVNDFQKGDIAEGYSVSREKKESFPLTVTSAQKNPTAFYLCASSMSKMFFGEGSRLTVL.

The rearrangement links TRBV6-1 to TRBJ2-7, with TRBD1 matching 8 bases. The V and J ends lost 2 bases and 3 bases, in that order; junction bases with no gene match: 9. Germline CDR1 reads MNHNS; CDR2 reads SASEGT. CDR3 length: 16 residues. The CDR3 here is CASSERDRTGSYEQYF. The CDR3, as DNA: TGTGCCAGCAGTGAACGGGACAGGACTGGGAGCTACGAGCAGTACTTC.